Presented here are 25 T cell receptor beta chains from one specimen sequenced in a study of blood T cell repertoires in COVID-19. Some clones are missing from TCRdb's copy, which holds only in-frame ones; the method was immunoSEQ multiplex PCR. The data show 270,000 or so clones, more than 75% seen once. The sequenced sample was peripheral blood. The receptors shown here come from a man between 40 and 49 years old with active or convalescent COVID-19.

The V call is TRBV9, the J call TRBJ1-1; TRBD1 matches 9 bases. J gave up 4 bases and V 3 bases, and 4 bases lay outside the gene matches. Germline values: CDR1 SGDLS, CDR2 YYNGEE. The CDR3 has 14 amino acids. CDR3 sequence: CASSGTGGATEAFF. DNA of the CDR3: TGTGCCAGCAGCGGAACAGGGGGCGCCACTGAAGCTTTCTTT.

The chain recombines TRBV11-3 with TRBJ1-1; D unclear. This CDR3 region has 14 residues. From germline, CDR1 is SGHNT and CDR2 YENEEA. V was pared by 5 bases and J by 0 bases, with 10 bases between. CDR3: CASSPAGVNTEAFF. The CDR3 coding sequence is TGTGCCAGCAGCCCAGCCGGAGTGAACACTGAAGCTTTCTTT.

The chain couples TRBV7-8 to TRBJ1-6; D uncertain. Germline assignment: CDR1 SGHVS and CDR2 FQNEAQ. The CDR3 consists of 12 residues. Trimming removed 3 bases at V and 8 bases at J, with 5 bases between. The CDR3 sequence is CASSFADSPLHF. Here the CDR3 DNA reads TGTGCCAGCAGCTTCGCGGATTCACCCCTCCACTTT.

The chain recombines TRBV7-9 with TRBJ2-3; a weak D match, TRBD1 (5 bases). CDR1 and CDR2 (germline): SEHNR, FQNEAQ (reference sequence). V lost 1 base and J lost 5, with 13 bases in between. The CDR3 has 15 amino acids. As DNA, the CDR3 is TGTGCCAGCAGCTTAGAATTCGGCAGGGAAGATACGCAGTATTTT. Translation: CASSLEFGREDTQYF.

CDR3 sequence: CASRRTDTQYF. DNA for the CDR3: TGTGCCAGCAGGCGGACAGATACGCAGTATTTT. This chain uses TRBV12-3 or TRBV12-4 with TRBJ2-3; D gene unclear. The CDR3 sequence is 11 residues long. Trimming cost V 6 bases and J 3 bases, with 4 bases left between them.

The chain is built from TRBV5-5 and TRBJ2-1; D gene unclear. Per germline, CDR1 SGHKS and CDR2 YYEKEE (reference sequence). The ends were cut back, 4 bases at V and 3 bases at J, with 14 bases in the middle. This CDR3 contains 15 residues. The CDR3 protein is CASSPFEPIYNEQFF. In DNA, the CDR3 is TGTGCCAGCAGCCCCTTTGAGCCTATCTACAATGAGCAGTTCTTC.

On this clone: This specimen includes other DNA sequences encoding the same CDR3. This chain connects TRBV9 to TRBJ2-5; 8 nucleotides align to TRBD2. The CDR3 covers 14 residues. Germline trimming cut 0 bases from V and 5 bases from J; bases unmatched to any gene: 3. Germline V CDR1 and CDR2: SGDLS, YYNGEE. In DNA form, the CDR3 reads TGTGCCAGCAGCGTAGAGGGACTAGTGGAGACCCAGTACTTC. Its translation is CASSVEGLVETQYF.

The V call is TRBV12-5, the J call TRBJ2-7; D not resolved. This CDR3 spans 12 amino acids. Germline V gene lookup returns CDR1 LGHNT and CDR2 FRNRAP. The V end lost 8 bases, the J end lost 0 bases, and 8 bases lay between the germline ends. The CDR3 DNA follows: TGTGCTAGTCAGTGGTTCTCCTACGAGCAGTACTTC. Its translation: CASQWFSYEQYF.

The V gene is TRBV2, the J gene TRBJ2-5; the D gene is possibly TRBD1 (7 bases). The CDR3 covers 16 residues. Between the trimmed V and J ends, which lost 7 bases and 2 bases, there was a span of 20 bases. In germline, CDR1 is SNHLY, CDR2 FYNNEI. The chain's CDR3 is CASIRGGTASQETQYF. In DNA form, the CDR3 reads TGTGCCAGCATACGAGGAGGGACAGCTTCACAAGAGACCCAGTACTTC.

This chain links TRBV7-2 with TRBJ1-6, with unresolved D. The CDR3 has 15 amino acids. Between the trimmed V and J ends, which lost 2 bases and 8 bases, there was a span of 13 bases. Germline V gene lookup returns CDR1 SGHTA and CDR2 FQGNSA. CDR3 residues: CASSLSVNSHSPLHF. The CDR3 coding sequence is TGTGCCAGCAGCTTATCGGTAAACTCCCATTCACCCCTCCACTTT.

The chain joins TRBV28 to TRBJ1-2; TRBD1 is a possible D gene (5 bases). The CDR3 loop spans 14 amino acids. Looked up from germline, CDR1 is MDHEN and CDR2 is SYDVKM. Trimming shortened V by 8 bases and J by 7 bases, and 20 bases separated the two germline ends. CDR3 amino acids: CASVVGTGVGGYTF. The CDR3 DNA reads as TGTGCCAGCGTGGTGGGTACAGGTGTCGGTGGCTACACCTTC.

This rearrangement joins TRBV24-1 to TRBJ2-2; TRBD1 agrees at 8 bases. The CDR3 has 17 residues. V lost 6 bases, J lost 3 bases, and 11 bases stayed unmatched. Per germline, CDR1 KGHDR and CDR2 SFDVKD. The CDR3 loop reads CATSTPGGQGDTGELFF. The CDR3 DNA follows: TGTGCCACCAGTACCCCCGGCGGACAGGGAGACACCGGGGAGCTGTTTTTT.

The V gene is TRBV11-3, the J gene TRBJ2-3; D unclear. This CDR3 has 16 amino acids. The V gene lost 0 bases and the J gene lost 4 bases, with 14 bases spanning the gap. The germline CDR1 and CDR2 sequences are SGHNT and YENEEA. The CDR3 protein is CASSLDKRWYADTQYF. Written as DNA, the CDR3 is TGTGCCAGCAGCTTAGACAAGCGTTGGTATGCAGATACGCAGTATTTT.

V and J are TRBV28 and TRBJ1-4; tentative D call: TRBD1 (5 bases). The CDR3 has 17 amino acids. Trimming took 4 bases from V and 2 from J, leaving 17 bases between them. The germline V gene has CDR1 MDHEN and CDR2 SYDVKM. The CDR3 bases are TGTGCCAGCAGTTCGGGGGACGGCCTAGGGACTAATGAAAAACTGTTTTTT. It codes for CASSSGDGLGTNEKLFF.

The CDR3 region is CASRKRQGTNYGYTF. CDR3 coding DNA: TGTGCCAGCAGGAAAAGACAGGGGACTAACTATGGCTACACCTTC. This chain links TRBV2 with TRBJ1-2, with 8 bases lining up with TRBD1. Trimming took 6 bases from V and 0 from J; bases not matched to a gene: 6. Germline V gene lookup returns CDR1 SNHLY and CDR2 FYNNEI. The CDR3 contains 15 residues.

The rearrangement joins TRBV3-1 (or the pseudogene TRBV3-2) to TRBJ1-5, with 7 bases that match TRBD1. Germline V lookup: CDR1 LGHDT, CDR2 YNNKEL (reference sequence). V was clipped by 6 bases and J by 0 bases; unmatched bases: 11. The CDR3 runs to 17 residues. CDR3 nucleotide sequence: TGTGCCAGCAGTGAAGGGGGCCCCGGATATAGCAATCAGCCCCAGCATTTT. Amino acid sequence: CASSEGGPGYSNQPQHF.

This chain connects TRBV29-1 to TRBJ1-2, with 7 bases fitting TRBD1. The germline V gene encodes CDR1 SQVTM and CDR2 ANQGSEA. V shed 8 bases, J shed 0 bases, and the junction held 6 bases outside the gene matches. The length of the CDR3 is 13 residues. Here the CDR3 DNA reads TGCAGCTCCCAACAGGGGCCTAACTATGGCTACACCTTC. It is translated as CSSQQGPNYGYTF.

The J gene is TRBJ1-3, the V gene TRBV5-1; 7 positions match TRBD1. The ends lost 4 bases at V and 1 base at J; junction bases unmatched: 2. Looked up from germline, CDR1 is SGHRS and CDR2 is YFSETQ. CDR3 length: 14 amino acids. CDR3 nucleotide sequence: TGCGCCAGCAGCCTGGACAGGTCTGGAAACACCATATATTTT. It encodes CASSLDRSGNTIYF.

The gene calls are TRBV7-2 and TRBJ2-7, with 8 bases fitting TRBD2. Looked up from germline, CDR1 is SGHTA and CDR2 is FQGNSA. This CDR3 has 16 amino acids. After removal of 4 bases from V and 5 bases from J, the junction contained 13 bases not matched to a gene. In DNA form, the CDR3 reads TGTGCCAGCAGCTCGGGGGGGACCTGGTCGCCTAACGAGCAGTACTTC. Its protein product is CASSSGGTWSPNEQYF.

Details on this clone: Other DNA sequences from this sample encode an identical CDR3 as well. This sequence joins TRBV4-1 and TRBJ1-5, with 7 positions matching TRBD1. Germline V CDR1 and CDR2: MGHRA, YSYEKL. The V gene end was trimmed by 1 base and the J gene end by 4 bases; junction bases not matched to a gene: 7. This CDR3 has 16 amino acids. The CDR3 nucleotides are TGCGCCAGCAGCCAAGCCCGGGACAGCAGAAATCAGCCCCAGCATTTT. Protein product: CASSQARDSRNQPQHF.

This chain connects TRBV11-2 to TRBJ1-1, with D tentatively TRBD1 (5 bases). Between the trimmed V and J ends, which lost 2 bases and 4 bases, there was a span of 11 bases. Looked up from germline, CDR1 is SGHAT and CDR2 is FQNNGV. The CDR3 spans 14 residues. This CDR3 is CASSLLSGGTEAFF. In nucleotides, the CDR3 is TGTGCCAGCAGCTTACTTTCCGGGGGCACTGAAGCTTTCTTT.

This chain joins TRBV5-1 and TRBJ2-5; perhaps TRBD2 as D (5 bases). CDR1 is SGHRS, CDR2 YFSETQ, per germline. V lost 0 bases, J lost 3 bases, and 12 bases lay in between. This CDR3 is 15 amino acids long. CDR3 region: CASSLEVRTEETQYF. Here the CDR3 DNA reads TGCGCCAGCAGCTTGGAAGTACGGACTGAAGAGACCCAGTACTTC.

V gene TRBV7-2 combines with J gene TRBJ2-1; 9 positions agree with TRBD2. Germline loops: CDR1 SGHTA, CDR2 FQGNSA. This CDR3 has 15 amino acids. With V trimmed by 4 bases and J by 9 bases, 10 bases remained unmatched. The DNA of the CDR3 is TGTGCCAGCAGCTCGTCGATTTCTAGCGGGATTGAGCAGTTCTTC. Its translation is CASSSSISSGIEQFF.

V gene TRBV4-2 combines with J gene TRBJ2-1; 9 positions match TRBD1. The CDR3 extends over 13 amino acids. J was trimmed by 6 bases and V by 7 bases; bases with no gene match: 4. Germline lookup yields CDR1 LGHNA and CDR2 YNFKEQ. The DNA of the CDR3 is TGTGCCAGCACCGGACAGGGGATCAATGAGCAGTTCTTC. Protein: CASTGQGINEQFF.

This chain uses TRBV6-6 with TRBJ2-5; D call uncertain. With 6 bases removed from V and 5 bases from J, the gap between germline ends came to 7 bases. This CDR3 comprises 11 residues. Germline V gene data show CDR1 as MNHNY and CDR2 as SVGAGI (reference sequence). The CDR3 nucleotides are TGTGCCAGCAGCCCCCGGGAGACCCAGTACTTC. It encodes CASSPRETQYF.